The 8 T cell receptor beta chains reported below all come from one sample, sequenced in a study of T cells after posttransplantation cyclophosphamide. Busulfan-fludarabine conditioning, marrow transplant, and cyclophosphamide on days +3 and +4 were administered. Repertoires were generated with immunoSEQ multiplex PCR, while TCRdb's copy carries only in-frame clones and drops some. This sample has roughly 20,000 clones, with 74% found just once. The specimen comprised PBMCs, sampled after an allogeneic stem cell transplant with post-transplant cyclophosphamide. The receptor source for this set is a male patient in his thirties who received an allogeneic stem cell transplant from a related donor, was CMV-positive, and had acute GVHD only. Part of the T cells may come from the graft donor.

The sample holds a few counts of this clone. The CDR3 DNA follows: TGCGCCAGCAGCCAACCCAGGAGCGCGGGAACTGAAGCTTTCTTT. Its protein is CASSQPRSAGTEAFF. J is TRBJ1-1 and V is TRBV4-3; D is unresolved. Germline V gene data show CDR1 as LGHNA and CDR2 as YSLEER. The CDR3 runs to 15 residues. V shed 2 bases and J shed 5 bases, with 15 bases lying between them.

V usage is TRBV19 and J usage is TRBJ1-1; tentative D call: TRBD1 (5 bases). V was clipped by 5 bases and J by 6 bases, with 13 bases between them. CDR3 length: 13 amino acids. Germline CDR1 LNHDA, CDR2 SQIVND (reference sequence). As DNA, the CDR3 is TGTGCCAGTAGTCTAAACCGGGGGGCTGAAGCTTTCTTT. As protein: CASSLNRGAEAFF.

This rearrangement joins TRBV19 to TRBJ1-5; possibly TRBD1 for D (6 bases). This CDR3 comprises 17 residues. V was trimmed by 3 bases and J by 3 bases, leaving 18 bases between them. Per germline, CDR1 LNHDA and CDR2 SQIVND (reference sequence). CDR3 DNA sequence: TGTGCCAGTAGTATCCCCTTTACAGGGTGGGACAATCAGCCCCAGCATTTT. The encoded protein is CASSIPFTGWDNQPQHF.

The chain links TRBV7-2 to TRBJ2-5; 10 bases agree with TRBD1. Trimming cost V 6 bases and J 5 bases; bases outside gene matches: 9. The CDR3 loop spans 15 amino acids. Germline-derived CDR1 and CDR2 are SGHTA and FQGNSA. CDR3: CASSSDRGLWETQYF. The CDR3 coding sequence is TGTGCCAGCAGTTCTGACAGGGGGCTGTGGGAGACCCAGTACTTC.

The gene calls are TRBV11-2 and TRBJ2-1; D may be TRBD2 (7 bases). Trimming removed 2 bases at V and 7 bases at J, with 15 bases between. Germline V gene sequence: CDR1 SGHAT, CDR2 FQNNGV. This CDR3 region has 15 residues. As DNA, the CDR3 is TGTGCCAGCAGCTTAATAGGGGGGGGCGCGAATGAGCAGTTCTTC. Protein sequence: CASSLIGGGANEQFF.

The chain links TRBV6-5 to TRBJ2-7; tentative D call: TRBD1 (6 bases). Germline values: CDR1 MNHEY, CDR2 SVGAGI. With 2 bases removed from V and 6 bases from J, the gap between germline ends came to 14 bases. This CDR3 has 14 amino acids. The CDR3 DNA follows: TGTGCCAGCAGTTACGACAACACAGGGCCCGAGCAGTACTTC. Protein sequence: CASSYDNTGPEQYF.

V is TRBV6-4 and J is TRBJ2-7; 8 bases align to TRBD2. The CDR3 runs to 14 residues. J gave up 3 bases and V 3 bases, and 4 bases lay outside the gene matches. Germline V gene sequence: CDR1 MRHNA, CDR2 SNTAGT. The CDR3 nucleotides read TGTGCCAGCAGTGAGGGACTAGATGGCTACGAGCAGTACTTC. Protein: CASSEGLDGYEQYF.

This clone was detected only once. CDR3 coding DNA: TGCACCAGCAGCCAAGAGGGGCAGCGGGGGGGCTACAATGAGCAGTTCTTC. Its protein product is CTSSQEGQRGGYNEQFF. This rearrangement joins TRBV1 to TRBJ2-1; the tabulated D call, TRBD2, remains unverified against the DNA. TRBV1 is a pseudogene locus. CDR3 length equals 17 residues.